This T cell receptor (beta chain) was sequenced for a study of CD8+ T cells in alopecia areata. The overall study: Percent of scalp involved defined treated patients' severity scores. Study results and limitations: Normal skin's resident alphabeta T cells are sequenced alongside lesional scalp T cells. There were many expanded lesional clones persisting in scalp and blood during tofacitinib.

As to this clone: No antigen is known for it.

Following extraction, RNA underwent reverse transcription to cDNA, which served as the sequencing template. The data were produced by immunoSEQ multiplex PCR, yet TCRdb's version contains in-frame clones alone and is incomplete. The profile shows about 120,000 clones, 58% of them singletons. The CDR3 is made up of 13 amino acids. The germline V gene encodes CDR1 SQVTM and CDR2 ANQGSEA. V lost 6 bases, J lost 7 bases, and 16 bases lay in between. This sample's treatment: oral pan-JAK inhibitor, 5-10 mg twice daily. The chain couples TRBV29-1 to TRBJ2-1; TRBD2 might be the D (7 bases). Material: CD8+ T cells sorted from blood, obtained at week 4, from a patient treated with tofacitinib. This clonotype was obtained from a human donor with alopecia areata. CDR3 sequence reads: CSVLYREGNEQFF. CDR3 sequence (DNA): TGCAGCGTCCTTTACAGGGAGGGGAATGAGCAGTTCTTC.